The sample holds many counts of the clone carrying this T cell receptor (beta chain). Unique molecular identifiers were used to barcode this TCRbeta library. Each CDR3 protein is one row after TCRdb ran MiXCR on the PCR reads. The sample lists about 92,000 distinct CDR3 sequences; 12% were seen once. The sample originates from a study of T-cell reconstitution after alpha-beta-depleted transplantation in children. The length of the CDR3 is 16 residues. Germline CDR1 reads LGHNA; CDR2 reads YSLEER. V was shortened by 4 bases and J by 10 bases, with 23 bases between the two germline ends. This sequence originates from a human donor who donated a stem cell graft to a child with inherited bone marrow failure. The rearrangement links TRBV4-3 to TRBJ1-3; perhaps TRBD1 as D (6 bases). The sequencing here drew on PBMCs from the stem cell graft donor, taken from the stem cell graft. CDR3 protein: CASSPTPEPGATTIYF. The DNA for the CDR3 is TGCGCCAGCAGCCCCACCCCTGAACCGGGGGCGACTACCATATATTTT.